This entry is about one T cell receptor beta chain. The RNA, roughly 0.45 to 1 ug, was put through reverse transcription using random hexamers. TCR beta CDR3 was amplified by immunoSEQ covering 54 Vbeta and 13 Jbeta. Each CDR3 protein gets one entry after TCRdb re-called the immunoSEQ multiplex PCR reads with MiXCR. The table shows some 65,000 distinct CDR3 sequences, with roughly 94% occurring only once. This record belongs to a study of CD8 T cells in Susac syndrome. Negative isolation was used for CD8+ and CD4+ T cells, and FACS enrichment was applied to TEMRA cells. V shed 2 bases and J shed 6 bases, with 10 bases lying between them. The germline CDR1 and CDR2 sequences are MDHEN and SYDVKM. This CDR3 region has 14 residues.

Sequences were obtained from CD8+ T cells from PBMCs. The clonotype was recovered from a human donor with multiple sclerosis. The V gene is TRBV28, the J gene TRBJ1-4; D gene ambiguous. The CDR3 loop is CASSLTAADEKLFF. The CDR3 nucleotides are TGTGCCAGCAGTTTAACCGCAGCTGATGAAAAACTGTTTTTT.